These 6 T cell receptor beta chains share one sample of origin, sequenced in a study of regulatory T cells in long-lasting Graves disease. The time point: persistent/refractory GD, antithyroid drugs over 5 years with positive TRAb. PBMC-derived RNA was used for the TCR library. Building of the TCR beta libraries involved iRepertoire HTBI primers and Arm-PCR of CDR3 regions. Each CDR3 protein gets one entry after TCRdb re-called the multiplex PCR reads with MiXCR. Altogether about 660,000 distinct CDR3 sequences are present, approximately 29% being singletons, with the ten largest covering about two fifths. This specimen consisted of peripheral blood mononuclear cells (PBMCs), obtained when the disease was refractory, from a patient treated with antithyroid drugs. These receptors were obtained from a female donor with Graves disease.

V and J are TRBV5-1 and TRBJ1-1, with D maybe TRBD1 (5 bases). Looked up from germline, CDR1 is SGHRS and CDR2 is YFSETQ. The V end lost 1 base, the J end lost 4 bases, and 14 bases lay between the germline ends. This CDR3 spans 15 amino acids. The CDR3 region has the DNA TGCGCCAGCAGCTTGCTTCAGGGATCTAGCACTGAAGCTTTCTTT. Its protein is CASSLLQGSSTEAFF.

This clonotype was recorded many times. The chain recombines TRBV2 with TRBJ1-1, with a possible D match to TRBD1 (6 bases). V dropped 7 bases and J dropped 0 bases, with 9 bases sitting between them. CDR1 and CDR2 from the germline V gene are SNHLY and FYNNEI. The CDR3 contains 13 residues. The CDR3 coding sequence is TGTGCCAGCACAAACAGGGTGAACACTGAAGCTTTCTTT. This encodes CASTNRVNTEAFF.

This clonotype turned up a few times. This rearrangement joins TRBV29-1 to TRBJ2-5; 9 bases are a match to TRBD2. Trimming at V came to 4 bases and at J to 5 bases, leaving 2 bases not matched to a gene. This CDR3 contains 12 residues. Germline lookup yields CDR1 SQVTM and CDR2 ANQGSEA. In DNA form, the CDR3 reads TGCAGCGTTGTTGCGGGGGGGGAGACCCAGTACTTC. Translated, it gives CSVVAGGETQYF.

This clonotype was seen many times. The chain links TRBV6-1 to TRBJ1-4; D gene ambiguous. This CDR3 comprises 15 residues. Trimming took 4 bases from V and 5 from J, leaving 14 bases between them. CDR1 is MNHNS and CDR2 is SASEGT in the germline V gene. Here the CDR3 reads CASSGSLGSNEKLFF. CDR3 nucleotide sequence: TGTGCCAGCAGTGGGTCGTTGGGCTCCAATGAAAAACTGTTTTTT.

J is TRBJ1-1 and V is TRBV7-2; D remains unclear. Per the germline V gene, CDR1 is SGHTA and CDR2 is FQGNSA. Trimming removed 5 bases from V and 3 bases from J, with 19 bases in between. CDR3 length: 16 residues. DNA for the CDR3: TGTGCCAGCAGCCCCCGAGTTTCAGCTTCGTACACTGAAGCTTTCTTT. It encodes CASSPRVSASYTEAFF. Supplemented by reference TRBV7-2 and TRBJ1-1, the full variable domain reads GAGVSQSPSNKVTEKGKDVELRCDPISGHTALYWYRQSLGQGLEFLIYFQGNSAPDKSGLPSDRFSAERTGGSVSTLTIQRTQQEDSAVYLCASSPRVSASYTEAFFGQGTRLTVV.

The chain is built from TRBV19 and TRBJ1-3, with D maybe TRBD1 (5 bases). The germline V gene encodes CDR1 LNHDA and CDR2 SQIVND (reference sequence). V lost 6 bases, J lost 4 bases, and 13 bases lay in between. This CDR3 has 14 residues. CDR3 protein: CASRVSGTGNTIYF. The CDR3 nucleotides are TGTGCCAGTAGAGTCTCGGGGACCGGAAACACCATATATTTT.